The rows below give T cell receptor beta chains drawn from one sample of a study of human T cells and chemical hapten exposure. TCRdb recomputed calls from the RACE reads with MiXCR, one row per CDR3 protein. The sample lists under 450,000 distinct CDR3 sequences, roughly 6.3% seen once, with under 7% in the top ten. Sequencing used whole blood, obtained in connection with sensitization to the hapten diphenylcyclopropenone (DPC). These receptors originate from a woman aged 18-30 years with alopecia areata. Some clones in this sample may be carry-over from other donors' samples. Both conserved end residues are part of each CDR3. The D gene is left open where the match is weak. Size is stated for part of the rows, as once, few or many counts, or as a class when the clone is expanded.

v_call	d_call	j_call	clone_size	cdr3_nt	cdr3_aa
TRBV3-1	NA	TRBJ2-3	many	TGTGCCAGCAGCCAAGGTTGGGATAGCCTCTACACAGATACGCAGTATTTT	CASSQGWDSLYTDTQYF
TRBV18	NA	TRBJ2-7	many	TGTGCCAGCTCACCAGGGCCCCAGGCCTACGAGCAGTACTTC	CASSPGPQAYEQYF
TRBV7-9	NA	TRBJ2-5	NA	TGTGCCAGCAGCTCATTACGTGGTGCGGAGACCCAGTACTTC	CASSSLRGAETQYF
TRBV18	NA	TRBJ1-1	NA	TGTGCCAGCTCACCAGGGGCCGGGTCGGGTACTGAAGCTTTCTTT	CASSPGAGSGTEAFF
TRBV5-1	TRBD2	TRBJ2-3	few	TGCGCCAGCAGCTGGAACCCTTTAGCGGGGGGCGTCACAGATACGCAGTATTTT	CASSWNPLAGGVTDTQYF
TRBV7-8	NA	TRBJ1-1	many	TGTGCCAGCAGCTTAGATGGGAACCAGGGGAACACTGAAGCTTTCTTT	CASSLDGNQGNTEAFF
TRBV6-2/TRBV6-3	NA	TRBJ2-3	many	TGTGCCAGCAGCTACGGGGGCCCCCCCACAGATACGCAGTATTTT	CASSYGGPPTDTQYF
TRBV5-5	NA	TRBJ1-1	many	TGTGCCAGCAGCCCCACGGCCACTGAAGCTTTCTTT	CASSPTATEAFF
TRBV7-9	NA	TRBJ2-7	few	TGTGCCAGCAGCTTAGGTATGGCTCGCTCCTACGAGCAGTACTTC	CASSLGMARSYEQYF
TRBV3-1	TRBD2	TRBJ2-4	few	TGTGCCAGCAGCCCGGGACTAGCGGGGGGGCCTTTCCCCAAAAACATTCAGTACTTC	CASSPGLAGGPFPKNIQYF
TRBV3-1	NA	TRBJ1-1	many	TGTGCCAGCAGCCAGGGGGCGGGCACTGAAGCTTTCTTT	CASSQGAGTEAFF
TRBV12-3/TRBV12-4	TRBD2	TRBJ2-3	few	TGTGCCAGCAGTTTAGCCGGTATTGCGGGGGGGCGGGATACGCAGTATTTT	CASSLAGIAGGRDTQYF
TRBV5-6	NA	TRBJ2-7	NA	TGTGCCAGCAGCCCCCGACAGGCACTCTACGAGCAGTACTTC	CASSPRQALYEQYF
TRBV7-8	NA	TRBJ1-5	NA	TGTGCCAGCAGCCAGCTCAGGGGCCCTAATCAGCCCCAGCATTTT	CASSQLRGPNQPQHF